This TCR beta chain emerged from a study of brain metastases from non-small cell lung cancer. Findings and caveats of the study: In around 66% of brain metastases, T-cell clones were expanded compared with matched primary tumors.

Produced via immunoSEQ multiplex PCR; TCRdb's table is partial and in-frame only. Among a few thousand clones listed, about 90% were seen once. The CDR3 contains 11 residues. V was trimmed by 5 bases and J by 6 bases, leaving 4 bases between them. CDR1 is MNHEY and CDR2 is SVGEGT in the germline V gene. About this clone itself: The antigen is undetermined.

The V gene is TRBV6-2 or TRBV6-3, the J gene TRBJ2-2; no clear D. Sequenced input: primary lung tumor tissue. This TCR derives from a donor older than 35 with non-small cell lung cancer. CDR3: CASSLPGELFF. The CDR3 coding sequence is TGTGCCAGCAGTCTCCCCGGGGAGCTGTTTTTT.